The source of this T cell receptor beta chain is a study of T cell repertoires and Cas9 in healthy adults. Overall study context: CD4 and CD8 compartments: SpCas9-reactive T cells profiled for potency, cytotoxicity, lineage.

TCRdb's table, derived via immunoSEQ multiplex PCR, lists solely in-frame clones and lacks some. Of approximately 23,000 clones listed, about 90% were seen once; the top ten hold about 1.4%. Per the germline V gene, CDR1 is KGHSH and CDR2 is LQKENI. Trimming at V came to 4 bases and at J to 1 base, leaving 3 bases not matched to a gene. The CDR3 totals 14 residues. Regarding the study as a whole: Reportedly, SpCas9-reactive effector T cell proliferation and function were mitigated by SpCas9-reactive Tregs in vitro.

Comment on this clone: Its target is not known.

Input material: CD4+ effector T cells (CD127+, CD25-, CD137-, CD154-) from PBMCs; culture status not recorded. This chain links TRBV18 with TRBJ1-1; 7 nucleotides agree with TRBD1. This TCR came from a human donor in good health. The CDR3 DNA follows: TGTGCCAGCTCACGTGGACAGGCGAACACTGAAGCTTTCTTT. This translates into CASSRGQANTEAFF.